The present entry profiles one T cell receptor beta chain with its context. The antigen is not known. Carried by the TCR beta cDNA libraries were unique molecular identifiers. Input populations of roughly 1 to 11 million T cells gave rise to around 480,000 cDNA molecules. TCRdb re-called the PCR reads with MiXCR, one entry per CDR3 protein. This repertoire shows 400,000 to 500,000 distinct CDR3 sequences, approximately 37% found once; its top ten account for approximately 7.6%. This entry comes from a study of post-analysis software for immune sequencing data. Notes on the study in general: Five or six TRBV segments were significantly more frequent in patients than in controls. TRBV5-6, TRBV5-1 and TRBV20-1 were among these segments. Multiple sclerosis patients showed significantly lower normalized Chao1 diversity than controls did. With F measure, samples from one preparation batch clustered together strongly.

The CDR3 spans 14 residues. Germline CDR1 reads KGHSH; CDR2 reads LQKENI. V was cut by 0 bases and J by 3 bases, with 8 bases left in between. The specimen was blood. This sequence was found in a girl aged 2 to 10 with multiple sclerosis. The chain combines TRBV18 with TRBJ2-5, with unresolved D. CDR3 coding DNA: TGTGCCAGCTCACCACCGAACGGCGAAGAGACCCAGTACTTC. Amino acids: CASSPPNGEETQYF.